The next 7 T cell receptor beta chains were all read from a single sample in a study of beta chain features in type 1 diabetes. General study results and limits: Among all four CD4+ subsets, Type 1 diabetes patients had TCRB CDR3s that were moderately but significantly shorter.

Their specific antigens are unknown. Isolated RNA was reverse transcribed in full, so expressed TCRB transcripts were sequenced. Using immunoSEQ multiplex PCR, the repertoire was profiled, and TCRdb retains in-frame clones only, with some absent. The profile shows 300,000 to 450,000 clones, over 9% of them singletons. Input material: central memory CD4+ T cells from blood. These TCRs come from a man aged 25 to 40 with type 1 diabetes.

The chain is built from TRBV27 and TRBJ2-7; TRBD2 aligns across 13 bases. V lost 7 bases to trimming and J lost 5 bases; unmatched junction nucleotides: 8. The CDR3 is 15 amino acids. From germline, CDR1 is MNHEY and CDR2 SMNVEV (reference sequence). The CDR3: CASNRTSGRNDEQYF. DNA of the CDR3: TGTGCCAGCAACCGGACTAGCGGGAGAAACGACGAGCAGTACTTC.

This chain connects TRBV27 to TRBJ2-4, with 12 bases matching TRBD1. The CDR3 runs to 19 residues. V shed 6 bases, J shed 0 bases, and the junction held 12 bases outside the gene matches. Germline V gene sequence: CDR1 MNHEY, CDR2 SMNVEV (reference sequence). The CDR3, as DNA: TGTGCCAGCAGGGGATCCGGGACAGGGGGCGGACTAGCCAAAAACATTCAGTACTTC. Translating it yields CASRGSGTGGGLAKNIQYF.

Ten or more counts support this clone. The chain employs TRBV6-5 and TRBJ2-7, with D possibly TRBD2 on 6 matching bases. Per germline, CDR1 MNHEY and CDR2 SVGAGI. The V gene lost 10 bases and the J gene lost 3 bases, with 13 bases spanning the gap. This CDR3 comprises 12 residues. This CDR3 reads CATTGDFYEQYF. DNA for the CDR3: TGTGCCACGACGGGGGACTTCTACGAGCAGTACTTC.

This clone came up a few times. The gene calls are TRBV7-2 and TRBJ2-3, with no clear D. Germline V CDR1 and CDR2: SGHTA, FQGNSA. Trimming took 3 bases from V and 11 from J, leaving 12 bases between them. The length of the CDR3 is 12 residues. CDR3 loop: CASSFDWAMQYF. CDR3 nucleotide sequence: TGTGCCAGCAGCTTTGACTGGGCGATGCAGTATTTT. Drawing the rest from reference TRBV7-2 and TRBJ2-3, the complete variable domain is GAGVSQSPSNKVTEKGKDVELRCDPISGHTALYWYRQSLGQGLEFLIYFQGNSAPDKSGLPSDRFSAERTGGSVSTLTIQRTQQEDSAVYLCASSFDWAMQYFGPGTRLTVL.

V is TRBV7-8 and J is TRBJ2-1, with D maybe TRBD1 (9 bases). The CDR3 loop spans 17 amino acids. Trimming removed 4 bases from V and 8 bases from J, with 24 bases in between. CDR1 and CDR2 (germline): SGHVS, FQNEAQ. CDR3 region: CASSSTGGMAGGDEQFF. The CDR3 nucleotides are TGTGCCAGCAGCTCCACAGGGGGCATGGCGGGAGGAGATGAGCAGTTCTTC.

The V gene is TRBV27, the J gene TRBJ1-4; 10 nucleotides align to TRBD1. The germline CDR1 and CDR2 sequences are MNHEY and SMNVEV (reference sequence). The CDR3 has 14 amino acids. Trimming at V came to 8 bases and at J to 8 bases, leaving 8 bases not matched to a gene. DNA for the CDR3: TGTGCCAGCGCCCGGGACAGGGGCGGGGAAAAACTGTTTTTT. Its translation: CASARDRGGEKLFF.

This clone appeared a few times. This chain links TRBV2 with TRBJ1-4; tentatively, D is TRBD1 (6 bases). Germline values: CDR1 SNHLY, CDR2 FYNNEI. The CDR3 loop spans 13 amino acids. Trimming removed 3 bases from V and 8 bases from J, with 10 bases in between. The CDR3 bases are TGTGCCAGCAGTGATACAGGGAACGAAAAACTGTTTTTT. This codes for CASSDTGNEKLFF. The whole variable domain, remainder taken from reference TRBV2 and TRBJ1-4, is EPEVTQTPSHQVTQMGQEVILRCVPISNHLYFYWYRQILGQKVEFLVSFYNNEISEKSEIFDDQFSVERPDGSNFTLKIRSTKLEDSAMYFCASSDTGNEKLFFGSGTQLSVL.